Sequencing of this T cell receptor (beta chain) was carried out in a study of early T cells in non-severe SARS-CoV-2 infection. MiXCR was run by TCRdb on the 5' RACE reads, yielding one entry per CDR3 protein. The sample includes roughly 70,000 distinct CDR3 sequences, about 19% of them seen just once. This clonotype was found many times. Specimen: whole blood, collected at baseline. This TCR was sampled from an adult who was a healthcare worker with PCR-confirmed SARS-CoV-2 infection or an uninfected control (not recorded which).

The CDR3 DNA reads as TGTGCCAGCAGACCCCCGGGCCGCGAAGGGGGGACCCAGTACTTC. Encoded protein: CASRPPGREGGTQYF. The rearrangement uses TRBV11-2 and TRBJ2-5, with a possible D match to TRBD1 (6 bases). Germline V lookup: CDR1 SGHAT, CDR2 FQNNGV. Trimming pared 6 bases from V and 7 bases from J, leaving 21 bases between. This CDR3 comprises 15 residues.